This T cell receptor beta chain was identified during a study of patients and donors after allogeneic stem cell transplantation. Trimming cost V 2 bases and J 4 bases, with 11 bases left between them. Looked up from germline, CDR1 is KGHDR and CDR2 is SFDVKD. CDR3 size: 15 residues. TCRdb independently ran MiXCR on the RT-PCR reads; one entry per CDR3 protein. This table holds roughly 200,000 distinct CDR3 sequences, approximately 41% found once. The source of this sequence is a human donor who was either an allogeneic HSCT recipient or a stem cell or donor lymphocyte infusion donor (not recorded which). It is not recorded whose cells these are; they may come from a transplant donor. Sequencing was performed on blood, either unsorted or a sorted T cell fraction (not recorded which). This chain links TRBV24-1 with TRBJ2-1; D unclear. The CDR3 loop reads CATSDSGRVYNEQFF. In DNA, the CDR3 is TGTGCCACCAGTGATTCAGGCAGAGTTTACAATGAGCAGTTCTTC.